What follows are 21 T cell receptor beta chains derived from one specimen sequenced in a study of T-cell memory formation after mild COVID-19. TCRdb processed the 5' RACE reads anew with MiXCR; each CDR3 protein has one entry. The table lists 300,000 to 400,000 distinct CDR3 sequences, less than 20% of them singletons. Specimen: PBMCs or a T cell subset sorted from them (not recorded which). All receptors derive from a man aged 18-30 years who had mild COVID-19 (a few samples of this study predate the infection). Cell type and time point are not known.

The genes are TRBV5-1 and TRBJ2-6; D possibly uses TRBD1 or TRBD2 (5 bases each). The CDR3 loop spans 16 amino acids. The germline V and J ends were trimmed by 5 bases and 4 bases, with 16 bases remaining between them. Germline V gene data show CDR1 as SGHRS and CDR2 as YFSETQ. This CDR3 reads CASRAGTVSGANVLTF. The CDR3 nucleotides read TGCGCCAGCAGGGCAGGGACGGTCTCCGGGGCCAACGTCCTGACTTTC.

The chain links TRBV15 to TRBJ2-3; no firm D call. Germline CDR1 and CDR2: LNHNV and YYDKDF (reference sequence). Trimming removed 3 bases from V and 4 bases from J, with 8 bases in between. CDR3 length equals 13 residues. CDR3 sequence: CATSSRAADTQYF. CDR3 DNA sequence: TGTGCCACCAGCAGTAGGGCTGCAGATACGCAGTATTTT.

The CDR3 here is CASSLPGLAGEETQYF. The CDR3 bases are TGTGCCAGCAGCCTACCGGGACTAGCGGGGGAAGAGACCCAGTACTTC. The V and J genes are TRBV4-2 and TRBJ2-5; the match to TRBD2 covers 14 bases. From germline, CDR1 is LGHNA and CDR2 YNFKEQ. The V and J ends lost 4 bases and 3 bases, in that order; junction bases with no gene match: 4. The CDR3 is made up of 16 amino acids.

The rearrangement joins TRBV5-1 to TRBJ1-1; 10 bases fit TRBD1. Trimming at V came to 5 bases and at J to 4 bases, leaving 8 bases not matched to a gene. The CDR3 is 15 amino acids. Germline V gives CDR1 SGHRS, CDR2 YFSETQ. In DNA, the CDR3 is TGCGCCAGCAGAGATGGGACAGGGGTATCCACTGAAGCTTTCTTT. Translating gives CASRDGTGVSTEAFF.

This chain uses TRBV5-1 with TRBJ2-3; D not certain. Germline lookup yields CDR1 SGHRS and CDR2 YFSETQ. V was cut by 3 bases and J by 0 bases, with 11 bases left in between. This CDR3 has 15 amino acids. The CDR3 DNA reads TGCGCCAGCAGCTCCACCTTCGGGAGCACAGATACGCAGTATTTT. Protein product: CASSSTFGSTDTQYF.

This clonotype was picked up a small number of times. The rearrangement joins TRBV5-1 to TRBJ1-1; weak D call: TRBD1 (6 bases). V was clipped by 4 bases and J by 5 bases, with 15 bases between them. Germline V gives CDR1 SGHRS, CDR2 YFSETQ. This CDR3 is 14 amino acids long. CDR3 sequence: CASSEQTGQTEAFF. The CDR3 DNA follows: TGCGCCAGCAGCGAACAGACAGGACAAACTGAAGCTTTCTTT.

This clonotype appeared many times. The gene calls are TRBV21-1 and TRBJ2-5; TRBD1 is the table's D call and was not checked against the DNA. TRBV21-1 counts as a pseudogene. The CDR3 is 18 amino acids. DNA of the CDR3: TGTGCCAGCAGCAAAGAGTATAGAGGACAGGGATCCCAAGAGACCCAGTACTTC. Its translation: CASSKEYRGQGSQETQYF.

This clonotype showed up many times. The chain uses TRBV7-6 and TRBJ2-5; D is tentatively TRBD1 or TRBD2 (5 bases each). Germline lookup yields CDR1 SGHVS and CDR2 FNYEAQ. The CDR3 is made up of 16 amino acids. V lost 1 base to trimming and J lost 0 bases, with 12 bases between them. The CDR3 nucleotides read TGTGCCAGCAGCTTAGATCTGGGACCGCACCAAGAGACCCAGTACTTC. Encoded protein: CASSLDLGPHQETQYF.

Only a few counts were recorded for this clonotype. The CDR3 coding sequence is TGTGCCAGCAAAACCCGGGTCCGACGGGACTATGGCTACACCTTC. It encodes CASKTRVRRDYGYTF. The gene calls are TRBV27 and TRBJ1-2; D ambiguous. Germline loops: CDR1 MNHEY, CDR2 SMNVEV (reference sequence). The CDR3 has 15 amino acids. Trimming took off 7 bases at V and 3 bases at J, with 18 bases between the two ends.

V gene TRBV20-1 combines with J gene TRBJ2-2; the match to TRBD2 covers 7 bases. J was trimmed by 6 bases and V by 5 bases; bases with no gene match: 3. Germline V gene sequence: CDR1 DFQATT, CDR2 SNEGSKA (reference sequence). This CDR3 spans 12 amino acids. CDR3: CSALTSPGELFF. Here the CDR3 DNA reads TGCAGTGCTTTGACTAGCCCCGGGGAGCTGTTTTTT.

The rearrangement links TRBV9 to TRBJ1-6; D gene unclear. V lost 0 bases and J lost 7, with 8 bases in between. The CDR3 has 14 residues. From germline, CDR1 is SGDLS and CDR2 YYNGEE. The CDR3 region has the DNA TGTGCCAGCAGCGTAGCACCTCTAAATTCACCCCTCCACTTT. It translates to CASSVAPLNSPLHF.

V and J are TRBV24-1 and TRBJ1-1, with D unclear. Germline V gene data show CDR1 as KGHDR and CDR2 as SFDVKD. The V and J ends lost 2 bases and 1 base respectively, with 10 bases between them. The CDR3 is made up of 15 amino acids. The CDR3 coding sequence is TGTGCCACCAGTGATTCTGCAGGAGGGAACACTGAAGCTTTCTTT. Residues: CATSDSAGGNTEAFF.

The chain carries TRBV3-1 and TRBJ2-3; D might be TRBD1 (5 bases). The CDR3 spans 18 residues. Per the germline V gene, CDR1 is LGHDT and CDR2 is YNNKEL (reference sequence). V dropped 2 bases and J dropped 3 bases, with 21 bases sitting between them. CDR3 nucleotide sequence: TGTGCCAGCAGCCAATGCGTAGGGGTTAGTTGTTGGACAGATACGCAGTATTTT. Translating gives CASSQCVGVSCWTDTQYF.

There are a few counts of this clonotype. The chain combines TRBV4-1 with TRBJ1-4; TRBD1 is a possible D gene (5 bases). V lost 4 bases to trimming and J lost 8 bases, with 20 bases between them. CDR1 and CDR2 from the germline V gene are MGHRA and YSYEKL. The CDR3 covers 16 residues. The CDR3, as DNA: TGCGCCAGCAGCCGATCACCAGCGCCGGGGGAGGAAAAACTGTTTTTT. This translates into CASSRSPAPGEEKLFF.

V and J are TRBV5-8 and TRBJ1-2, with D tentatively TRBD1 (6 bases). The germline CDR1 and CDR2 sequences are SGHTS and YDEGEE. Trimming cost V 6 bases and J 2 bases, with 14 bases left between them. This CDR3 has 14 amino acids. The CDR3 spells CASIGRQGNYGYTF. CDR3 sequence (DNA): TGTGCCAGCATCGGGAGGCAGGGGAACTATGGCTACACCTTC.

This sequence joins TRBV3-1 and TRBJ2-1; D might be TRBD2 (6 bases). V shed 0 bases and J shed 2 bases, with 8 bases lying between them. This CDR3 has 15 amino acids. Germline V gene sequence: CDR1 LGHDT, CDR2 YNNKEL (reference sequence). DNA for the CDR3: TGTGCCAGCAGCCAAGACAGGACTACCTACAATGAGCAGTTCTTC. This encodes CASSQDRTTYNEQFF.

The chain carries TRBV12-3 or TRBV12-4 and TRBJ2-7; D unclear. CDR3 size: 13 residues. V lost 1 base and J 6 bases, leaving 10 bases between the germline ends. This chain's CDR3 is CASSLGVASEQYF. The DNA of the CDR3 is TGTGCCAGCAGTTTAGGGGTAGCCTCCGAGCAGTACTTC.

This clonotype showed up many times. This chain joins TRBV20-1 and TRBJ2-1; maybe TRBD2 (7 bases). CDR1 is DFQATT, CDR2 SNEGSKA, per germline (reference sequence). Trimming shortened V by 2 bases and J by 8 bases, and 13 bases separated the two germline ends. CDR3 length: 13 amino acids. This chain's CDR3 is CSARSTGRDEQFF. CDR3 in DNA: TGCAGTGCTAGATCCACAGGGAGGGATGAGCAGTTCTTC.

The V and J genes are TRBV5-1 and TRBJ2-5, with unresolved D. V dropped 0 bases and J dropped 5 bases, with 14 bases sitting between them. From germline, CDR1 is SGHRS and CDR2 YFSETQ. The CDR3 spans 15 residues. This chain's CDR3 is CASSLELVGLETQYF. The CDR3 DNA reads TGCGCCAGCAGCTTGGAGCTGGTTGGGCTGGAGACCCAGTACTTC.

In this sample, this clonotype turned up a few times. The rearrangement uses TRBV2 and TRBJ2-1; D is unclear. The CDR3 covers 12 residues. V was trimmed by 6 bases and J by 7 bases, leaving 10 bases between them. Germline CDR1 reads SNHLY; CDR2 reads FYNNEI. The CDR3 loop is CASRGRANEQFF. The CDR3 DNA is TGTGCCAGCAGGGGCAGAGCTAATGAGCAGTTCTTC.

This clonotype was seen only a few times. The chain uses TRBV4-3 and TRBJ2-2; the D gene is possibly TRBD2 (5 bases). Germline V CDR1 and CDR2: LGHNA, YSLEER. The CDR3 has 16 residues. The V gene lost 3 bases and the J gene lost 5 bases, with 16 bases spanning the gap. CDR3 residues: CASSQPPGKRTGELFF. The DNA of the CDR3 is TGCGCCAGCAGCCAGCCCCCGGGAAAGAGGACCGGGGAGCTGTTTTTT.